This T cell receptor (beta chain) was identified during a study of OX40 agonist ivuxolimab in advanced cancers. Study context: The treatment was a fully human IgG2 OX40 agonist, ivuxolimab. Therapy given before enrollment (anti-PD-1, anti-PD-L1 or anti-CTLA-4) was allowed, and 30% to 50% had some. Notes on the study in general: CD8+ T cells (on average) carried more expanded clones than CD4+ T cells. By week 6 at 0.1 to 3.0 mg/kg, blood CD4+ and CD8+ T cells had expanded clonally.

V was clipped by 2 bases and J by 4 bases, with 7 bases between them. The germline V gene has CDR1 MNHNY and CDR2 SVGAGI (reference sequence). The CDR3 consists of 13 residues. Concerning this clone itself: Its antigen remains unknown.

Sequencing used immunoSEQ multiplex PCR; TCRdb keeps in-frame clones, though not all of them. The table shows about 67,000 clones, with more than 75% occurring only once. The V gene is TRBV6-6, the J gene TRBJ2-3; no clear D. This clonotype was obtained from an adult with an advanced solid tumor such as melanoma, head and neck, liver or kidney cancer. The material sequenced was CD4+ or CD8+ T cells sorted from blood, taken in a trial of the OX40 agonist ivuxolimab. The CDR3, as DNA: TGTGCCAGCAGTTACAGGGTCGCAGATACGCAGTATTTT. Amino acids: CASSYRVADTQYF.